The 27 T cell receptor beta chains presented below share a single source sample, sequenced in a study of CD8 T cells in Susac syndrome. RNA was extracted with the RNeasy kit, and a quantity of 0.5 to 1 ug was reverse transcribed using random hexamers. TCRdb used MiXCR to reprocess the immunoSEQ multiplex PCR reads, holding one entry per CDR3 protein. The sample lists tens of thousands of distinct CDR3 sequences; 90% to 95% were seen once. The specimen was CD8+ T cells from PBMCs. Every receptor here comes from a human donor in good health.

The chain is built from TRBV4-1 and TRBJ2-1; a possible D gene is TRBD2 (6 bases). CDR3 length: 15 residues. V lost 1 base and J lost 0, with 7 bases in between. Germline CDR1 is MGHRA and CDR2 is YSYEKL. The DNA of the CDR3 is TGCGCCAGCAGCCAAGTCGGGGGCTCCTACAATGAGCAGTTCTTC. This encodes CASSQVGGSYNEQFF.

The chain couples TRBV5-4 to TRBJ1-1; the D gene is possibly TRBD1 (6 bases). The germline CDR1 and CDR2 sequences are SGHNT and YYREEE (reference sequence). Trimming shortened V by 7 bases and J by 0 bases, and 10 bases separated the two germline ends. This CDR3 is built from 13 residues. CDR3 loop: CASEGGLNTEAFF. DNA for the CDR3: TGTGCCAGCGAGGGGGGTTTGAACACTGAAGCTTTCTTT.

This clonotype was seen a single time. This sequence joins TRBV18 and TRBJ1-5; no clear D gene. Per the germline V gene, CDR1 is KGHSH and CDR2 is LQKENI. Trimming shortened V by 0 bases and J by 6 bases, and 6 bases separated the two germline ends. The CDR3 runs 13 residues. CDR3 region: CASSPPTGQPQHF. In DNA, the CDR3 is TGTGCCAGCTCACCACCGACGGGTCAGCCCCAGCATTTT.

CDR3 sequence: CASSQAGYEQYF. CDR3 nucleotides: TGCGCCAGCAGCCAAGCAGGCTACGAGCAGTACTTC. J is TRBJ2-7 and V is TRBV4-1; no clear D. CDR3 length equals 12 residues. Per the germline V gene, CDR1 is MGHRA and CDR2 is YSYEKL. Trimming pared 1 base from V and 3 bases from J, leaving 4 bases between.

This chain links TRBV25-1 with TRBJ1-2; D uncertain. V was trimmed by 7 bases and J by 7 bases, leaving 13 bases between them. This CDR3 is 12 amino acids long. Germline lookup yields CDR1 MGHDK and CDR2 SYGVNS. CDR3 nucleotide sequence: TGTGCCAGCACCACAGCGGCGGCTGGCTACACCTTC. Translating gives CASTTAAAGYTF.

This chain connects TRBV11-2 to TRBJ2-1, with D perhaps matching TRBD2 (5 bases). V shed 4 bases and J shed 8 bases, with 9 bases lying between them. The germline V gene encodes CDR1 SGHAT and CDR2 FQNNGV. This CDR3 is built from 12 residues. CDR3 DNA: TGTGCCAGCAGCTCACTAGTGCATGAGCAGTTCTTC. Residues: CASSSLVHEQFF.

Here the CDR3 reads CASSQAGLAPYNEQFF. The CDR3 DNA reads TGCGCCAGCAGCCAAGCGGGCCTAGCCCCCTACAATGAGCAGTTCTTC. The chain couples TRBV4-3 to TRBJ2-1; tentative D call: TRBD2 (5 bases). Trimming shortened V by 1 base and J by 2 bases, and 12 bases separated the two germline ends. From germline, CDR1 is LGHNA and CDR2 YSLEER. The CDR3 loop spans 16 amino acids.

CDR3 sequence (DNA): TGTGCCAGCATCGCCGAGCCGGGGAACACCGGGGAGCTGTTTTTT. It translates to CASIAEPGNTGELFF. The V and J genes are TRBV6-5 and TRBJ2-2, with D unresolved. V gave up 7 bases and J gave up 1 base, with 13 bases separating them. CDR3 length equals 15 residues. Germline V gives CDR1 MNHEY, CDR2 SVGAGI.

V usage is TRBV6-6 and J usage is TRBJ2-5; D ambiguous. The V end was cut by 0 bases, the J end by 5 bases, with 10 bases between. The CDR3 totals 14 residues. The germline CDR1 and CDR2 sequences are MNHNY and SVGAGI (reference sequence). CDR3 region: CASSYSSPPETQYF. The DNA of the CDR3 is TGTGCCAGCAGTTACTCGAGTCCCCCGGAGACCCAGTACTTC.

This chain links TRBV9 with TRBJ2-5; tentatively, D is TRBD1 or TRBD2 (6 bases each). V dropped 7 bases and J dropped 1 base, with 20 bases sitting between them. The CDR3 runs 16 residues. Germline assignment: CDR1 SGDLS and CDR2 YYNGEE. The CDR3 sequence: CASGTPRGQTQETQYF. As DNA, the CDR3 is TGTGCCAGCGGGACCCCTCGGGGGCAGACCCAAGAGACCCAGTACTTC.

This sequence joins TRBV4-1 and TRBJ2-7; D unresolved. This CDR3 has 12 amino acids. Trimming stripped 6 bases from V and 4 bases from J, with 10 bases between. Germline CDR1 reads MGHRA; CDR2 reads YSYEKL. The CDR3 bases are TGCGCCAGCAGTGGAAGGGCGTACGAGCAGTACTTC. This translates into CASSGRAYEQYF.

V is TRBV4-1 and J is TRBJ1-2; D is unresolved. The V gene's germline CDR1 is MGHRA and CDR2 YSYEKL. The V gene lost 5 bases and the J gene lost 7 bases, with 14 bases spanning the gap. The CDR3 runs 13 residues. The CDR3 nucleotides are TGCGCCAGCAGCTACCAGGACGTGAGTGGCTACACCTTC. Amino acids: CASSYQDVSGYTF.

The CDR3 loop reads CASSEYGRRDFVNTEAFF. The CDR3 DNA follows: TGTGCCAGCAGTGAATACGGGAGGCGGGATTTTGTGAACACTGAAGCTTTCTTT. The V gene is TRBV25-1, the J gene TRBJ1-1; D unclear. The V and J ends lost 0 bases and 0 bases respectively, with 17 bases between them. Germline CDR1 is MGHDK and CDR2 is SYGVNS. There are 18 residues in the CDR3.

This clonotype was recorded once. The V call is TRBV9, the J call TRBJ2-7; 13 bases match TRBD2. Germline CDR1 is SGDLS and CDR2 is YYNGEE. V gave up 3 bases and J gave up 3 bases; unmatched junction bases: 3. CDR3 length: 15 amino acids. CDR3 bases: TGTGCCAGCAGCGGGACTAGCGGGGGTTTCTACGAGCAGTACTTC. Encoded protein: CASSGTSGGFYEQYF.

The chain combines TRBV4-1 with TRBJ2-1, with 9 bases that match TRBD1. The CDR3 runs 15 residues. CDR1 is MGHRA, CDR2 YSYEKL, per germline. The junction had 7 bases not matched to a gene; V was cut back by 4 bases and J by 6 bases. The CDR3 coding sequence is TGCGCCAGCAGCCTGGGACAGGGACCCTTCAATGAGCAGTTCTTC. Translating it yields CASSLGQGPFNEQFF.

V and J are TRBV7-9 and TRBJ2-7; the D is unclear. V lost 6 bases to trimming and J lost 6 bases, with 12 bases between them. Germline CDR1 is SEHNR and CDR2 is FQNEAQ (reference sequence). The CDR3 runs to 12 residues. The CDR3 nucleotides are TGTGCCAGCAGTTCCCGGTGGAGCGAGCAGTACGTC. Encoded protein: CASSSRWSEQYV.

The chain has TRBV18 and TRBJ2-7; D uncertain. CDR1 KGHSH and CDR2 LQKENI come from the germline V gene. Trimming removed 7 bases from V and 3 bases from J, with 7 bases in between. The CDR3 extends over 11 amino acids. This CDR3 reads CASFDCYEQYV. The CDR3 DNA is TGTGCCAGCTTCGACTGCTACGAGCAGTACGTC.

The V gene is TRBV6-1, the J gene TRBJ1-5; D may be TRBD1 (5 bases). There are 14 residues in the CDR3. Trimming took 8 bases from V and 0 from J, leaving 11 bases between them. Germline V gives CDR1 MNHNS, CDR2 SASEGT. Here the CDR3 reads CASLQALSNQPQHF. The CDR3 DNA follows: TGTGCCAGCTTACAGGCCCTTAGCAATCAGCCCCAGCATTTT.

The CDR3 region has the DNA TGTGCCAGCAGCCGGGACTCCTCGCGAGGCTACACCTTC. Its translation: CASSRDSSRGYTF. V and J are TRBV12-3 or TRBV12-4 and TRBJ1-2; a possible D gene is TRBD1 (5 bases). V shed 6 bases and J shed 8 bases, with 16 bases lying between them. The CDR3 runs to 13 residues.

The V gene is TRBV28, the J gene TRBJ2-3, with D possibly being TRBD2 (6 bases). Germline values: CDR1 MDHEN, CDR2 SYDVKM. Trimming took 7 bases from V and 2 from J, leaving 13 bases between them. The CDR3 is made up of 14 amino acids. Here the CDR3 DNA reads TGTGCCAGCACTTTGGAGGGAGACACAGATACGCAGTATTTT. This translates into CASTLEGDTDTQYF.

This chain's CDR3 is CSASRVYTEAFF. Written as DNA, the CDR3 is TGCAGTGCTAGTAGGGTATACACTGAAGCTTTCTTT. The rearrangement links TRBV20-1 to TRBJ1-1, with D hard to call. The length of the CDR3 is 12 residues. Trimming removed 3 bases from V and 3 bases from J, with 8 bases in between. CDR1 and CDR2 (germline): DFQATT, SNEGSKA (reference sequence).

The V call is TRBV5-4, the J call TRBJ2-7; tentatively, D is TRBD1 or TRBD2 (5 bases each). V gave up 0 bases and J gave up 2 bases, with 12 bases separating them. There are 15 residues in the CDR3. CDR1 and CDR2 (germline): SGHNT, YYREEE (reference sequence). The CDR3 is CASSLAPGPAYEQYV. In DNA form, the CDR3 reads TGTGCCAGCAGCTTGGCCCCGGGACCAGCCTACGAGCAGTACGTC.

The V and J genes are TRBV27 and TRBJ1-2; TRBD1 matches at 8 bases. The CDR3 is 15 residues long. CDR1 is MNHEY and CDR2 is SMNVEV in the germline V gene (reference sequence). Trimming cost V 3 bases and J 6 bases; bases outside gene matches: 9. This CDR3 reads CASSLYRGAADGYTF. As DNA, the CDR3 is TGTGCCAGCAGTTTGTACAGGGGGGCGGCGGATGGCTACACCTTC.

The chain links TRBV5-1 to TRBJ2-3; 14 bases are shared with TRBD2. After removal of 2 bases from V and 1 base from J, the junction contained 6 bases not matched to a gene. Germline lookup yields CDR1 SGHRS and CDR2 YFSETQ. The CDR3 contains 18 residues. CDR3 nucleotide sequence: TGCGCCAGCAGCTTTGGGACTAGCGGGAGTATCCGCACAGATACGCAGTATTTT. Its translation is CASSFGTSGSIRTDTQYF.

The genes are TRBV28 and TRBJ2-1; D uncertain. The CDR3 runs 12 residues. V was trimmed by 5 bases and J by 5 bases, leaving 7 bases between them. Germline values: CDR1 MDHEN, CDR2 SYDVKM. Here the CDR3 reads CASSRRDNEQFF. In DNA form, the CDR3 reads TGTGCCAGCAGTCGAAGAGACAATGAGCAGTTCTTC.

The chain joins TRBV7-9 to TRBJ2-7; 13 nucleotides match TRBD2. From germline, CDR1 is SEHNR and CDR2 FQNEAQ (reference sequence). The V gene end was trimmed by 8 bases and the J gene end by 2 bases; junction bases not matched to a gene: 0. This CDR3 region has 13 residues. For the CDR3, the DNA is TGTGCCAGCGGGACTAGCGGGACCTACGAGCAGTACGTC. This gives the protein CASGTSGTYEQYV.

V is TRBV15 and J is TRBJ2-6; D gene unclear. The CDR3 has 15 residues. Trimming stripped 5 bases from V and 4 bases from J, with 12 bases between. Per the germline V gene, CDR1 is LNHNV and CDR2 is YYDKDF (reference sequence). For the CDR3, the DNA is TGTGCCACCAGCCCACCCGCCCCGGGGGCCAACGTCCTGACTTTC. This gives the protein CATSPPAPGANVLTF.